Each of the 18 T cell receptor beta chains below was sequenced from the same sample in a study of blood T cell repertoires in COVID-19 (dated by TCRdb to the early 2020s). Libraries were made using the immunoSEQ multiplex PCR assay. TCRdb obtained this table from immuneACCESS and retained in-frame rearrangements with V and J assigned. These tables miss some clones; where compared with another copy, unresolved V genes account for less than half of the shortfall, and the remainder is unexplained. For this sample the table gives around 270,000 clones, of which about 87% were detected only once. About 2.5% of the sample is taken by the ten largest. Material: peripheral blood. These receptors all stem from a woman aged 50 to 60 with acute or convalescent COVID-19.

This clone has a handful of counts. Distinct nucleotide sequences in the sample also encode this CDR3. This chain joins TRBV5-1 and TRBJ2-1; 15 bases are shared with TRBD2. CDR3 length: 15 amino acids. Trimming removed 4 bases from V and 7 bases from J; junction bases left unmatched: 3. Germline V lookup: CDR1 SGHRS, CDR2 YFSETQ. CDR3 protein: CASSLGLAGGNEQFF. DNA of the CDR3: TGCGCCAGCAGCCTGGGACTAGCGGGAGGTAATGAGCAGTTCTTC.

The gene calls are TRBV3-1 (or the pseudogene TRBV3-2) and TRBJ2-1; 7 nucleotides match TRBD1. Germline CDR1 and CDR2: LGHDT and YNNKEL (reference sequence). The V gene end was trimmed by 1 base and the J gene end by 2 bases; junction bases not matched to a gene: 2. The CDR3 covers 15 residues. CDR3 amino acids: CASSQGTGAYNEQFF. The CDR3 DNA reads TGTGCCAGCAGCCAAGGGACAGGTGCCTACAATGAGCAGTTCTTC.

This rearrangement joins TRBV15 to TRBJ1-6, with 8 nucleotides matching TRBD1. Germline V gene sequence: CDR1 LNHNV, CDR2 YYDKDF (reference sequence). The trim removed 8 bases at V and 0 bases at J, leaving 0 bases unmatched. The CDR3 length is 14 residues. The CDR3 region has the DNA TGTGCCACCGGACAGGGCTCCTATAATTCACCCCTCCACTTT. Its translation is CATGQGSYNSPLHF. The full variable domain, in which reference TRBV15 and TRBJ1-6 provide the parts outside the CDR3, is DAMVIQNPRYQVTQFGKPVTLSCSQTLNHNVMYWYQQKSSQAPKLLFHYYDKDFNNEADTPDNFQSRRPNTSFCFLDIRSPGLGDTAMYLCATGQGSYNSPLHFGNGTRLTVT.

CDR3 loop: CASSLSPGASNQPQHF. CDR3 bases: TGTGCCAGCAGTTTATCGCCAGGCGCTAGCAATCAGCCCCAGCATTTT. This chain uses TRBV27 with TRBJ1-5; D is unresolved. CDR3 length: 16 amino acids. Germline V CDR1 and CDR2: MNHEY, SMNVEV (reference sequence). Trimming cost V 0 bases and J 0 bases, with 9 bases left between them.

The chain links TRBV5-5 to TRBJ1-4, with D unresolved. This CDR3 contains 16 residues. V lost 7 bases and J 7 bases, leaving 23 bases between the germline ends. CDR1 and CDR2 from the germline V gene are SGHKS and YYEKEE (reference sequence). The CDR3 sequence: CASGSLGSSVSEKLFF. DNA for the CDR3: TGTGCCAGCGGATCCCTCGGGTCGAGCGTCTCTGAAAAACTGTTTTTT.

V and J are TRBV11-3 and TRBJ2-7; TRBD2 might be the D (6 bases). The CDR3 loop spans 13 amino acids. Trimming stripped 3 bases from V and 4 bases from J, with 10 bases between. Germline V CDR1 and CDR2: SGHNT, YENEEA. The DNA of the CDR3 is TGTGCCAGCAGCTTCGGGGAGGTGTACGAGCAGTACTTC. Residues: CASSFGEVYEQYF.

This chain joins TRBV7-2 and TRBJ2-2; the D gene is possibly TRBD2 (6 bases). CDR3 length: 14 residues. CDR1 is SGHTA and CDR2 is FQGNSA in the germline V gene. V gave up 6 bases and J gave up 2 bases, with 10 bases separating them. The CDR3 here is CASRGAGNTGELFF. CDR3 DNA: TGTGCCAGCAGGGGAGCGGGTAACACCGGGGAGCTGTTTTTT.

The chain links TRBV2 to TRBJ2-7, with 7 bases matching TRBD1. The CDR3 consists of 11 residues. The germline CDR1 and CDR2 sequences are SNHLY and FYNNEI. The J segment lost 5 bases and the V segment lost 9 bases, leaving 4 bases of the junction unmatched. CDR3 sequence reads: CASSTGNEQYF. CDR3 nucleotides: TGTGCCAGTTCGACAGGGAACGAGCAGTACTTC. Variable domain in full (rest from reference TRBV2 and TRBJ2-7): EPEVTQTPSHQVTQMGQEVILRCVPISNHLYFYWYRQILGQKVEFLVSFYNNEISEKSEIFDDQFSVERPDGSNFTLKIRSTKLEDSAMYFCASSTGNEQYFGPGTRLTVT.

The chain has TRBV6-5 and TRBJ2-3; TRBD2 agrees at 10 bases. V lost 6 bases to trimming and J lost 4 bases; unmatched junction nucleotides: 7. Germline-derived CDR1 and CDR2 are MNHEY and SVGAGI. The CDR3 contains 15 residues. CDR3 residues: CASRPLAGDSDTQYF. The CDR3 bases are TGTGCCAGCAGACCCCTAGCGGGAGATTCAGATACGCAGTATTTT.

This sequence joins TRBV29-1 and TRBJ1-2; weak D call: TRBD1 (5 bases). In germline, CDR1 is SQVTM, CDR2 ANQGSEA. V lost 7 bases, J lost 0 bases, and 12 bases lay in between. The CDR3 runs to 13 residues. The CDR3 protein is CSGLDRANYGYTF. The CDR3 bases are TGCAGCGGGCTCGACAGAGCTAACTATGGCTACACCTTC.

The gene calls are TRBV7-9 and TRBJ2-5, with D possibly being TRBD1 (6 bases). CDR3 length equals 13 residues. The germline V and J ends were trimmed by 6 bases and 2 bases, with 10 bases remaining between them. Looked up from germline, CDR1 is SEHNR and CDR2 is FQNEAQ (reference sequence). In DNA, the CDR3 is TGTGCCAGCAGTTCGGACAGTCAAGAGACCCAGTACTTC. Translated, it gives CASSSDSQETQYF.

The CDR3 DNA sequence: TGTGCCAGCAGCTCCCCCGGGGCAGATACGCAGTATTTT. This translates into CASSSPGADTQYF. V and J are TRBV11-3 and TRBJ2-3, with D possibly TRBD2 on 5 matching bases. Looked up from germline, CDR1 is SGHNT and CDR2 is YENEEA. V was trimmed by 4 bases and J by 4 bases, leaving 9 bases between them. The CDR3 is 13 residues long.

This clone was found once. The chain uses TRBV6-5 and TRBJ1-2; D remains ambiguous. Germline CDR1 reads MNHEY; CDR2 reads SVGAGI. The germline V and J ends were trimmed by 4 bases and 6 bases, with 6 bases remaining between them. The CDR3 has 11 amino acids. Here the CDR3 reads CASSSGDGYTF. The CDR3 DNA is TGTGCCAGCAGTTCCGGTGATGGCTACACCTTC.

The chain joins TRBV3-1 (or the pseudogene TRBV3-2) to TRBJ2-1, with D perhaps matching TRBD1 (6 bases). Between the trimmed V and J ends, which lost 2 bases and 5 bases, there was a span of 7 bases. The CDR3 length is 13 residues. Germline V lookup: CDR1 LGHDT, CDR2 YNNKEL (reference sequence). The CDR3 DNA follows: TGTGCCAGCAGCCAAAGGACAGACAATGAGCAGTTCTTC. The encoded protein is CASSQRTDNEQFF.

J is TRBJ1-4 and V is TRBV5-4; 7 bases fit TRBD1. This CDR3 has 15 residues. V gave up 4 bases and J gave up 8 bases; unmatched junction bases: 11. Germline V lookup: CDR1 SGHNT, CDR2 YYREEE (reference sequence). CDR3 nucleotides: TGTGCCAGCAGCCCCAAGACAGGGATGGGCGAAAAACTGTTTTTT. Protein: CASSPKTGMGEKLFF.

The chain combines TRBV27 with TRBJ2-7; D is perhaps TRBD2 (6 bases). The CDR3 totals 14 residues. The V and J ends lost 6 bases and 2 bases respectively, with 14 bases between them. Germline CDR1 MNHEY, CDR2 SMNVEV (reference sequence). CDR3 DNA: TGTGCCAGCAGAGCACGGGGGAGGACCTACGAGCAGTACTTC. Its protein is CASRARGRTYEQYF.

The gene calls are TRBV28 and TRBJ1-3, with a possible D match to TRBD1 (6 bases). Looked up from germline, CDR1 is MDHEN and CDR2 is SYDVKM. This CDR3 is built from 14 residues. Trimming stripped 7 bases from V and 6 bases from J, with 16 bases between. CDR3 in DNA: TGTGCCAGCACCATTGCGGGGGGACAAAACACCATATATTTT. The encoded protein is CASTIAGGQNTIYF.

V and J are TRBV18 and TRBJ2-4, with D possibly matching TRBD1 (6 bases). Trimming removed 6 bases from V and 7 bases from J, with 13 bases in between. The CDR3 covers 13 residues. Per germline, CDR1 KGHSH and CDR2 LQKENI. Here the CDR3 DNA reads TGTGCCAGCTCCCCAGGGACACTGAACATTCAGTACTTC. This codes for CASSPGTLNIQYF.